The source of this TCR beta chain is a study of T cells after yellow fever vaccination. This CDR3 has 14 residues. Germline CDR1 reads MNHEY; CDR2 reads SVGAGI. With V trimmed by 5 bases and J by 7 bases, 3 bases remained unmatched. MiXCR, run by TCRdb on the 5' RACE reads, gives a single entry per CDR3 protein. This table holds some 150,000 distinct CDR3 sequences, approximately 10% found once. This clonotype was picked up a small number of times. This chain uses TRBV6-5 with TRBJ2-1; 12 nucleotides match TRBD2. This material consisted of CD8+ T cells sorted from PBMCs, taken 15 days after the yellow fever booster vaccination. The sequence derives from a man aged 18 to 29 who received the YFV17D yellow fever vaccine. The CDR3 DNA reads as TGTGCCAGCAGTCGCGGACTAGCGGGAAATGAGCAGTTCTTC. This encodes CASSRGLAGNEQFF.